One sample yielded the 5 T cell receptor beta chains listed below, sequenced in a study of blood T cell repertoires in COVID-19. Clones were read by immunoSEQ multiplex PCR, and TCRdb kept only the in-frame ones, dropping some. The repertoire consists of approximately 440,000 clones, with 80% to 95% occurring once and the leading ten covering about 0.63%. Specimen: PBMCs or T cells enriched from blood (not recorded which). The receptors originated from a man aged 18 to 29 who had recovered from COVID-19.

The chain has TRBV5-5 and TRBJ2-1, with 13 bases that match TRBD2. The CDR3 runs 18 residues. CDR1 and CDR2 (germline): SGHKS, YYEKEE (reference sequence). V lost 3 bases and J lost 8; bases outside the gene matches: 14. CDR3 in amino acids: CASSSLTSGRVGSDEQFF. CDR3 DNA sequence: TGTGCCAGCAGCTCACTAACTAGCGGGAGGGTAGGATCCGATGAGCAGTTCTTC.

The CDR3 DNA reads TGTGCCAGCAGTCCAGCTAACAGGGAAAACACTGAAGCTTTCTTT. Its translation is CASSPANRENTEAFF. This chain links TRBV6-5 with TRBJ1-1; D is possibly TRBD1 (6 bases). V was shortened by 5 bases and J by 2 bases, with 15 bases between the two germline ends. Germline loops: CDR1 MNHEY, CDR2 SVGAGI. The CDR3 extends over 15 amino acids.

This clone appeared once. The chain recombines TRBV4-2 with TRBJ2-3; possible D gene TRBD1, 5 bases. This CDR3 region has 14 residues. V was shortened by 4 bases and J by 4 bases, with 12 bases between the two germline ends. Germline CDR1 LGHNA, CDR2 YNFKEQ. This chain's CDR3 is CASSRGPQPDTQYF. The CDR3 DNA reads TGTGCCAGCAGCCGGGGCCCCCAGCCAGATACGCAGTATTTT.

This rearrangement joins TRBV3-1 (or the pseudogene TRBV3-2) to TRBJ2-2, with 8 bases that match TRBD2. The CDR3 runs to 16 residues. Germline lookup yields CDR1 LGHDT and CDR2 YNNKEL (reference sequence). V gave up 4 bases and J gave up 2 bases; unmatched junction bases: 6. The CDR3 DNA reads TGTGCCAGCAGCCGCTTAGCGGGACCAAACACCGGGGAGCTGTTTTTT. This sequence encodes CASSRLAGPNTGELFF.

V and J are TRBV27 and TRBJ1-2; D perhaps matches TRBD1 (6 bases). Germline lookup yields CDR1 MNHEY and CDR2 SMNVEV (reference sequence). The V gene lost 3 bases and the J gene lost 4 bases, with 12 bases spanning the gap. The CDR3 sequence is 14 residues long. The CDR3 region has the DNA TGTGCCAGCAGTTTCACGGGACAAGGCTATGGCTACACCTTC. This encodes CASSFTGQGYGYTF.